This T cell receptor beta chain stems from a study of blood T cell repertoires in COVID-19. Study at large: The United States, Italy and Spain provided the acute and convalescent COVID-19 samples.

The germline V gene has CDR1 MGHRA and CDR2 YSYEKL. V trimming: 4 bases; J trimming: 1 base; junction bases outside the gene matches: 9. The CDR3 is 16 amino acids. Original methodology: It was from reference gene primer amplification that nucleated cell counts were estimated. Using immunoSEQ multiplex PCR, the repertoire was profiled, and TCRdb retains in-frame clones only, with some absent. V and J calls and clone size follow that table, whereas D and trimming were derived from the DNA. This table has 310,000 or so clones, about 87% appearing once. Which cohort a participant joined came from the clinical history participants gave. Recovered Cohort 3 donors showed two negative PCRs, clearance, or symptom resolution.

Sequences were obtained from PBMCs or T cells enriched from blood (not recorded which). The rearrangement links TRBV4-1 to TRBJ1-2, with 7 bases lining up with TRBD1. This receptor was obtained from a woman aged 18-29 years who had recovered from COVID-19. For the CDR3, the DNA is TGCGCCAGCAGCCCCGGACAGGCCAATTTTAACTATGGCTACACCTTC. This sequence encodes CASSPGQANFNYGYTF.